This T cell receptor (beta chain) was captured by sequencing in a study of T cells after yellow fever vaccination. Study summary: SMART-Seq v4 Ultra Low Input handled preparation of low-cell-number fractions.

V was clipped by 5 bases and J by 9 bases, with 20 bases between them. CDR3 size: 15 residues. Per the germline V gene, CDR1 is MNHEY and CDR2 is SVGAGI. A universal primer site and UMIs were added as TCR cDNA was made by 5'RACE template switching. Using its own MiXCR run on the 5' RACE reads, TCRdb lists one record per CDR3 protein. Of some 320,000 distinct CDR3 sequences in the sample, about 4% were seen once. This clonotype has more than one count but fewer than ten. This TCR was sampled from a man between 18 and 29 years old who received the YFV17D yellow fever vaccine. The source material was PBMCs, sampled 5 days after the yellow fever booster vaccination. V usage is TRBV6-5 and J usage is TRBJ1-5, with D unclear. The CDR3 DNA is TGTGCCAGCAGTCCGCACGGTGTCCCAATCCCGCCCCAGCATTTT. Translated: CASSPHGVPIPPQHF.